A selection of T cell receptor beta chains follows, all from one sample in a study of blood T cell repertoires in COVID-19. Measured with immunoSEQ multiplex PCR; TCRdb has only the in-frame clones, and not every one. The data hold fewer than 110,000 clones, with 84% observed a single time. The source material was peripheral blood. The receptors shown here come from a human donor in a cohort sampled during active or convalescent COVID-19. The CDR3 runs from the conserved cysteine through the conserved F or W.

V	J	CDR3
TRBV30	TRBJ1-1	CAWSRQTEAFF
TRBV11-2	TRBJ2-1	CASSLLAGGQWNEQFF
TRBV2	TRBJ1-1	CASTLGQGATEAFF
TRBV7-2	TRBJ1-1	CASSFEVGTEAFF
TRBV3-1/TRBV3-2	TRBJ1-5	CASSQTTGYQPQHF
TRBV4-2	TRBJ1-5	CASSQGGGSGNQPQHF
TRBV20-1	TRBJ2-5	CSASPLAGTRETQYF
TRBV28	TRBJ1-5	CASSSMTGYNQPQHF
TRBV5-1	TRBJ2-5	CASSWGGQETQYF
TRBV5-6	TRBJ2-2	CASRRLAGDTGELFF
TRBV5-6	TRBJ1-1	CASSGQTGLNTEAFF
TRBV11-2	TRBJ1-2	CASSAQGGNYGYTF
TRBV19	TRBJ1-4	CATTNRGGNEKLFF
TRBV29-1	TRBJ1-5	CSVATGFVGQPQHF
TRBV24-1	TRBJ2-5	CATSDSIDRVGETQYF
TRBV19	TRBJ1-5	CASRNTGGVSNQPQHF
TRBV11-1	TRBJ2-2	CASSSRGSWAGELFF
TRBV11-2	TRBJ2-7	CASSPRGGEQYF
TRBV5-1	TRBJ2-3	CASRGGGTRDTQYF
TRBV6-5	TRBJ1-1	CASRDRGRVNTEAFF